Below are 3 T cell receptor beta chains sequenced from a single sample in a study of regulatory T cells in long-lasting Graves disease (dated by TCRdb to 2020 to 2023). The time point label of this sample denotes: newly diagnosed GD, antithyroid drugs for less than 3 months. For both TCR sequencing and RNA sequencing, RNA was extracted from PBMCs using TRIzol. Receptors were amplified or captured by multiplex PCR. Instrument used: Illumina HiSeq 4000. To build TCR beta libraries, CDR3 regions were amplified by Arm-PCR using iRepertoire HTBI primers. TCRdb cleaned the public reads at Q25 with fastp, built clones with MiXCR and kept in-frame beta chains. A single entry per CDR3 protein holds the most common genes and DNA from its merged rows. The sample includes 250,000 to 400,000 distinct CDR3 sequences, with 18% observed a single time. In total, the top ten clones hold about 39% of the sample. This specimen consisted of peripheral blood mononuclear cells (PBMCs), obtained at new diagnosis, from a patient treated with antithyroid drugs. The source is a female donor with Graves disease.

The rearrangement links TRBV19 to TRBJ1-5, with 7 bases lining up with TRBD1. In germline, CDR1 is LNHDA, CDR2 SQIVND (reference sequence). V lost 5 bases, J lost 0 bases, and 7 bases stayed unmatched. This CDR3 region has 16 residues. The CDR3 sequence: CASSPQGGLSNQPQHF. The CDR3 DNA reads TGTGCCAGTAGTCCGCAGGGGGGTCTTAGCAATCAGCCCCAGCATTTT.

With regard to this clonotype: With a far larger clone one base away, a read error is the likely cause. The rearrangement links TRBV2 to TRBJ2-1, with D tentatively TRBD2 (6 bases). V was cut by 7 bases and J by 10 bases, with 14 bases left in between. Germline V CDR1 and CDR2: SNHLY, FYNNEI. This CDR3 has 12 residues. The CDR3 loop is CASITSSYEQFF. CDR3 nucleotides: TGTGCCAGCATTACTAGCTCCTACGAGCAGTTCTTC.

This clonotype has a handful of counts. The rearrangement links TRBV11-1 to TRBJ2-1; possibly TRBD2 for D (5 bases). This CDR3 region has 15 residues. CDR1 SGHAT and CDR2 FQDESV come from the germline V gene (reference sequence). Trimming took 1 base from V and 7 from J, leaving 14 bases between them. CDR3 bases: TGTGCCAGCAGCTTAGGTCAACTAGAAATGAATGAGCAGTTCTTC. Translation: CASSLGQLEMNEQFF.